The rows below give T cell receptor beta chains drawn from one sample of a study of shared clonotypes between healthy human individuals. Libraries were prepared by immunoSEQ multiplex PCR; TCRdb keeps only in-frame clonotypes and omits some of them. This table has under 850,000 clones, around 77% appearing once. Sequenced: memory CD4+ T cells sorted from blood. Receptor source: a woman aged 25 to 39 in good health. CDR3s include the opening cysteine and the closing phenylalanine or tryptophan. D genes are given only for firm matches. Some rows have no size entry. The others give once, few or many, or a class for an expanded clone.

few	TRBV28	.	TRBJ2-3	CASSLLWSSTDTQYF	TGTGCCAGCAGTTTACTGTGGTCCAGCACAGATACGCAGTATTTT
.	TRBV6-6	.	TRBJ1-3	CASRLTGPSGNTIYF	TGTGCCAGCAGATTAACAGGCCCCTCTGGAAACACCATATATTTT
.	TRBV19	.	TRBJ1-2	CASSMRSDNRDGYTF	TGTGCCAGTAGTATGCGGTCGGACAATCGGGATGGCTACACCTTC
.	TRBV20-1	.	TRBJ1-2	CSGPGGYGYTF	TGCAGTGGTCCGGGAGGCTATGGCTACACCTTC
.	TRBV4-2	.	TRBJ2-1	CASSQDPYEGEQFF	TGTGCCAGCAGCCAAGACCCCTATGAGGGTGAGCAGTTCTTC
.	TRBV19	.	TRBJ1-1	CASKIGRNTEAFF	TGTGCCAGTAAAATAGGCCGCAACACTGAAGCTTTCTTT
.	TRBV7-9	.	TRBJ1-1	CASQAQVEGTEAFF	TGTGCCAGCCAAGCACAGGTTGAGGGTACTGAAGCTTTCTTT
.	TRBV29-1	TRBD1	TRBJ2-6	CSVYTGAGANVLTF	TGCAGCGTTTATACAGGGGCCGGGGCCAACGTCCTGACTTTC
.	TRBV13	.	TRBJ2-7	CASSPPNRVGLYEQYF	TGTGCCAGCAGCCCGCCTAACAGGGTAGGGTTGTACGAGCAGTACTTC
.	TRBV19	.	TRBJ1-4	CASSIIPRDPREYEKLFF	TGTGCCAGTAGCATCATCCCCCGGGACCCAAGGGAGTATGAAAAACTGTTTTTT
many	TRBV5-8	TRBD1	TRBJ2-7	CASSYWTGNTYEQYF	TGTGCCAGCAGCTACTGGACAGGGAACACCTACGAGCAGTACTTC
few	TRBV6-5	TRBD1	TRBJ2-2	CASSGQATGELFF	TGTGCCAGCAGCGGACAGGCCACCGGGGAGCTGTTTTTT
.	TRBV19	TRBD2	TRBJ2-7	CASTPAGTYEQYF	TGTGCCAGTACACCAGCGGGAACCTACGAGCAGTACTTC
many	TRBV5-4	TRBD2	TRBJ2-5	CASTYGGGPGETQYF	TGTGCCAGCACCTACGGGGGAGGGCCAGGAGAGACCCAGTACTTC
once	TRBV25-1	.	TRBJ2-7	CASSETSGAYEQYF	TGTGCCAGCAGTGAAACAAGCGGCGCCTACGAGCAGTACTTC
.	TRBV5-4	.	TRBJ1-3	CASSFHGTPSGNTIYF	TGTGCCAGCAGCTTCCACGGGACACCCTCTGGAAACACCATATATTTT
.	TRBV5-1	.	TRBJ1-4	CASSLEGREGEKLFF	TGCGCCAGCAGCTTGGAAGGGAGGGAGGGTGAAAAACTGTTTTTT
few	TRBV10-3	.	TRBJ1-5	CAISEIGARQPQHF	TGTGCCATCAGTGAGATTGGAGCTCGCCAGCCCCAGCATTTT
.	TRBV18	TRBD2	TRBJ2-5	CASSNNRAGPRETQYF	TGTGCCAGCTCAAATAACCGAGCGGGACCCAGGGAGACCCAGTACTTC
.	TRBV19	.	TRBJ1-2	CASTIGVGFYGYTF	TGTGCCAGTACAATTGGGGTAGGGTTCTATGGCTACACCTTC
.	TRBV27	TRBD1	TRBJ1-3	CASRKQGPGNTIYF	TGTGCCAGCAGAAAACAGGGGCCCGGAAACACCATATATTTT
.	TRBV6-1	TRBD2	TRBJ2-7	CASIRGTSGGEQYF	TGTGCCAGCATAAGGGGGACTAGCGGAGGCGAGCAGTACTTC
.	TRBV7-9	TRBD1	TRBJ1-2	CASSRQGANYGYTF	TGTGCCAGCAGCCGACAGGGGGCGAACTATGGCTACACCTTC